One sample yielded the 24 T cell receptor beta chains listed below, sequenced in a study of PD-1 blockade in classical Hodgkin lymphoma. The protocol was immunoSEQ multiplex PCR, while the TCRdb copy is restricted to in-frame clones and leaves out a portion. This table holds roughly 42,000 clones, over 55% found once. After autologous stem cell transplantation all patients relapsed, and prior brentuximab vedotin exposure differed between cohorts. Specimen: peripheral blood mononuclear cells (PBMCs), collected at baseline. These receptors were obtained from a human donor with classical Hodgkin lymphoma.

The gene calls are TRBV30 and TRBJ1-5; D gene uncertain. Germline-derived CDR1 and CDR2 are GTSNPN and SVGIG (reference sequence). The CDR3 length is 14 residues. Trimming took 2 bases from V and 1 from J, leaving 9 bases between them. CDR3 in amino acids: CAWSTANSNQPQHF. CDR3 bases: TGTGCCTGGAGTACGGCGAACAGCAATCAGCCCCAGCATTTT. Complete variable domain (other parts from reference TRBV30 and TRBJ1-5): SQTIHQWPATLVQPVGSPLSLECTVEGTSNPNLYWYRQAAGRGLQLLFYSVGIGQISSEVPQNLSASRPQDRQFILSSKKLLLSDSGFYLCAWSTANSNQPQHFGDGTRLSIL.

This rearrangement joins TRBV7-3 to TRBJ2-1, with D perhaps matching TRBD1 (5 bases). Trimming took off 1 base at V and 7 bases at J, with 11 bases between the two ends. CDR3 length: 14 residues. The germline V gene has CDR1 SGHTA and CDR2 FQGTGA. In nucleotides, the CDR3 is TGTGCCAGCAGCTTAAGCAGGGCCCAAAATGAGCAGTTCTTC. Translating it yields CASSLSRAQNEQFF.

The chain is built from TRBV5-6 and TRBJ1-1; 7 nucleotides line up with TRBD1. J lost 1 base, V lost 6 bases, and 9 bases had no gene match. Germline V lookup: CDR1 SGHDT, CDR2 YYEEEE. The CDR3 contains 15 residues. CDR3 loop: CASTYPGTANTEAFF. In DNA, the CDR3 is TGTGCCAGCACCTATCCCGGGACAGCGAACACTGAAGCTTTCTTT.

Points on this clone: At one end the junction does not follow the germline gene, possibly because of a read error. Other DNA sequences in this sample translate to the same CDR3. The CDR3 DNA sequence: TGCGCCAGCAGCATCCAGGGGAACTACGAGCAGTATTTC. Translated, it gives CASSIQGNYEQYF. This rearrangement joins TRBV4-1 to TRBJ2-7; D is perhaps TRBD1 (6 bases). This CDR3 has 13 residues. Germline values: CDR1 MGHRA, CDR2 YSYEKL.

This rearrangement joins TRBV14 to TRBJ2-1; no reliable D call. Germline V lookup: CDR1 SGHDN, CDR2 FVKESK. Trimming stripped 0 bases from V and 12 bases from J, with 24 bases between. CDR3 length equals 17 residues. The CDR3 sequence is CASSQEFYLTGKGGQFF. The CDR3 nucleotides are TGTGCCAGCAGCCAAGAATTTTATCTGACTGGAAAAGGTGGGCAGTTCTTC.

This clone was detected once. This chain links TRBV7-2 with TRBJ2-5; tentatively, D is TRBD1 (6 bases). V lost 5 bases to trimming and J lost 5 bases, with 18 bases between them. The CDR3 contains 15 residues. From germline, CDR1 is SGHTA and CDR2 FQGNSA. CDR3 coding DNA: TGTGCCAGCAGCCCGGGCACAGGGACCAGGGAGACCCAGTACTTC. It specifies CASSPGTGTRETQYF.

This clone was seen more than once but under ten times. V is TRBV28 and J is TRBJ2-2; 9 positions agree with TRBD1. The CDR3 is 15 residues long. Germline assignment: CDR1 MDHEN and CDR2 SYDVKM. The V segment lost 3 bases and the J segment 6 bases; nucleotides outside the gene matches: 5. As DNA, the CDR3 is TGTGCCAGCAGTTTGTCCCGGGACAGGGCCGGGGAGCTGTTTTTT. Translation gives CASSLSRDRAGELFF.

This rearrangement joins TRBV7-3 to TRBJ1-1, with 8 bases lining up with TRBD1. This CDR3 has 12 amino acids. V shed 5 bases and J 7 bases; nucleotides not matched to a gene: 3. Germline CDR1 reads SGHTA; CDR2 reads FQGTGA. As DNA, the CDR3 is TGTGCCAGCAGCCCAGGACAGGGTGAAGCTTTCTTT. This codes for CASSPGQGEAFF.

This rearrangement joins TRBV19 to TRBJ1-1; the D gene is possibly TRBD1 (5 bases). V shed 9 bases and J shed 1 base, with 9 bases lying between them. The CDR3 covers 12 residues. CDR1 is LNHDA and CDR2 is SQIVND in the germline V gene (reference sequence). The chain's CDR3 is CASHDRNTEAFF. CDR3 DNA: TGTGCCAGCCACGACAGGAACACTGAAGCTTTCTTT.

The V gene is TRBV19, the J gene TRBJ1-5; tentatively, D is TRBD1 (6 bases). Germline CDR1 reads LNHDA; CDR2 reads SQIVND (reference sequence). The CDR3 length is 15 residues. V lost 3 bases and J 4 bases, leaving 13 bases between the germline ends. Here the CDR3 DNA reads TGTGCCAGTAGTATGAGGGGGGGGTCGAATCAGCCCCAGCATTTT. It translates to CASSMRGGSNQPQHF. The full variable domain, rest sourced from reference TRBV19 and TRBJ1-5, is DGGITQSPKYLFRKEGQNVTLSCEQNLNHDAMYWYRQDPGQGLRLIYYSQIVNDFQKGDIAEGYSVSREKKESFPLTVTSAQKNPTAFYLCASSMRGGSNQPQHFGDGTRLSIL.

This clone was detected only a few times. The chain joins TRBV9 to TRBJ2-1; 10 bases agree with TRBD2. Germline V gives CDR1 SGDLS, CDR2 YYNGEE. The length of the CDR3 is 16 residues. Trimming removed 4 bases from V and 8 bases from J; junction bases left unmatched: 12. The CDR3 reads CASSLPRSGGAYEQFF. The CDR3, as DNA: TGTGCCAGCAGCCTCCCTCGCAGCGGGGGGGCATATGAGCAGTTCTTC.

This chain connects TRBV5-8 to TRBJ2-1; TRBD2 agrees at 9 bases. Germline V CDR1 and CDR2: SGHTS, YDEGEE. CDR3 length: 15 residues. The ends lost 4 bases at V and 3 bases at J; junction bases unmatched: 5. The CDR3 DNA is TGTGCCAGCAGCCCTATAGCGGGGGTCTACAATGAGCAGTTCTTC. Protein: CASSPIAGVYNEQFF.

The V gene is TRBV6-5, the J gene TRBJ1-2, with TRBD1 as a possible D gene (5 bases). CDR1 MNHEY and CDR2 SVGAGI come from the germline V gene. The CDR3 is 14 residues long. V was clipped by 8 bases and J by 2 bases, with 15 bases between them. CDR3 bases: TGTGCCAGCCGACCTACCGCAGGGAACTATGGCTACACCTTC. It encodes CASRPTAGNYGYTF.

The chain couples TRBV7-8 to TRBJ1-3; TRBD1 matches 11 bases. Germline CDR1 SGHVS, CDR2 FQNEAQ. The CDR3 contains 15 residues. Trimming at V came to 5 bases and at J to 3 bases, leaving 3 bases not matched to a gene. DNA of the CDR3: TGTGCCAGCAGCGCGGACAGGGGGCTTGGAAACACCATATATTTT. As protein: CASSADRGLGNTIYF.

The V and J genes are TRBV9 and TRBJ2-7, with 11 bases aligning to TRBD1. Germline-derived CDR1 and CDR2 are SGDLS and YYNGEE. There are 15 residues in the CDR3. Trimming removed 0 bases from V and 6 bases from J; junction bases left unmatched: 5. The CDR3, as DNA: TGTGCCAGCAGCGTAGCACCGGGACAGGGGGGCGAGCAGTACTTC. It encodes CASSVAPGQGGEQYF.

The chain is built from TRBV9 and TRBJ2-7; no clear D gene. Germline CDR1 is SGDLS and CDR2 is YYNGEE. Deletions cut 0 bases from V and 2 bases from J, with 9 bases between. The CDR3 has 14 residues. This CDR3 reads CASSVDGGPYEQYF. CDR3 bases: TGTGCCAGCAGCGTAGACGGCGGCCCCTACGAGCAGTACTTC.

The V call is TRBV9, the J call TRBJ1-4; D ambiguous. This CDR3 spans 12 amino acids. Trimming shortened V by 1 base and J by 4 bases, and 2 bases separated the two germline ends. CDR1 is SGDLS, CDR2 YYNGEE, per germline. The CDR3 here is CASSVLNEKLFF. CDR3 nucleotide sequence: TGTGCCAGCAGCGTACTTAATGAAAAACTGTTTTTT.

The V call is TRBV15, the J call TRBJ2-1; TRBD2 matches 14 bases. V was clipped by 5 bases and J by 10 bases; unmatched bases: 4. Germline V gene sequence: CDR1 LNHNV, CDR2 YYDKDF (reference sequence). The CDR3 is made up of 14 amino acids. The CDR3 nucleotides read TGTGCCACCAGCGGACTAGCGGGAGGAGGGGAGCAGTTCTTC. This gives the protein CATSGLAGGGEQFF.

The chain employs TRBV6-6 and TRBJ2-1; D is unclear. The length of the CDR3 is 13 residues. Germline V gene data show CDR1 as MNHNY and CDR2 as SVGAGI (reference sequence). V was pared by 8 bases and J by 5 bases, with 13 bases between. The chain's CDR3 is CASLITPNNEQFF. The CDR3 DNA sequence: TGTGCCAGCCTAATTACCCCCAACAATGAGCAGTTCTTC.

The J gene is TRBJ1-2, the V gene TRBV4-1; no reliable D call. This CDR3 comprises 13 residues. The V end lost 0 bases, the J end lost 4 bases, and 6 bases lay between the germline ends. Germline V gene lookup returns CDR1 MGHRA and CDR2 YSYEKL. The CDR3 is CASSQDNIYGYTF. CDR3 coding DNA: TGCGCCAGCAGCCAAGACAATATCTATGGCTACACCTTC.

Points on this clone: A single base separates this from a much larger clone, so it may be a read error. The chain joins TRBV6-6 to TRBJ1-2; D unclear. V was pared by 5 bases and J by 0 bases, with 10 bases between. The CDR3 has 14 amino acids. CDR1 MNHNY and CDR2 SVGAGI come from the germline V gene (reference sequence). CDR3 sequence (DNA): TGTGCCAGCAGTCACGTGACAACTAACTATGGCTACACCTTC. It specifies CASSHVTTNYGYTF.

V usage is TRBV19 and J usage is TRBJ1-2; 8 nucleotides align to TRBD1. The V and J ends lost 5 bases and 4 bases, in that order; junction bases with no gene match: 12. This CDR3 spans 16 amino acids. Germline V CDR1 and CDR2: LNHDA, SQIVND (reference sequence). The CDR3 region is CASSPGTGTGTYGYTF. CDR3 coding DNA: TGTGCCAGTAGTCCCGGGACAGGAACTGGGACCTATGGCTACACCTTC.

The gene calls are TRBV7-8 and TRBJ1-6; D is possibly TRBD1 (5 bases). The CDR3 has 15 residues. CDR1 and CDR2 from the germline V gene are SGHVS and FQNEAQ. V lost 3 bases and J 7 bases, leaving 13 bases between the germline ends. The DNA for the CDR3 is TGTGCCAGCAGCTTCGACAGACTAGGGAATTCACCCCTCCACTTT. Encoded protein: CASSFDRLGNSPLHF.

V and J are TRBV6-6 and TRBJ2-5; maybe TRBD2 (5 bases). The ends were cut back, 9 bases at V and 1 base at J, with 9 bases in the middle. Germline-derived CDR1 and CDR2 are MNHNY and SVGAGI (reference sequence). This CDR3 spans 12 amino acids. CDR3 protein: CASTTSQETQYF. The DNA of the CDR3 is TGTGCCAGTACCACTAGCCAAGAGACCCAGTACTTC.